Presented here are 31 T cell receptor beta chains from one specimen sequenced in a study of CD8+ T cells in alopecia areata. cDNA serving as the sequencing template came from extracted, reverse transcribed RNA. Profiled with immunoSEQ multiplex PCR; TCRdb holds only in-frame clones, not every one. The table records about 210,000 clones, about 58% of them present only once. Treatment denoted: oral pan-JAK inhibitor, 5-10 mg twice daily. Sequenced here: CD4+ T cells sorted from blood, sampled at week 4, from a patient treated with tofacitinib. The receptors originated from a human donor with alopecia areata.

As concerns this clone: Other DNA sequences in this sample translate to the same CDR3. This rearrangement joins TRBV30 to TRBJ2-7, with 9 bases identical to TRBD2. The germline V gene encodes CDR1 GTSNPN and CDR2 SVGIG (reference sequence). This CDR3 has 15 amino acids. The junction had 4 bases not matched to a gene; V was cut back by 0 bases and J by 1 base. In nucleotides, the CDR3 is TGTGCCTGGAGTGTCGGCCTAGCGGGGTCCTACGAGCAGTACTTC. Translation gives CAWSVGLAGSYEQYF.

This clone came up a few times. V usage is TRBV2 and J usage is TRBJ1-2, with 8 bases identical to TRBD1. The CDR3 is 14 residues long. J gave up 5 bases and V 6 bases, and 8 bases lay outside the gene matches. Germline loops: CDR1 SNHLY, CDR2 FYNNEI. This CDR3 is CASSEAGGSYGYTF. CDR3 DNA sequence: TGTGCCAGCAGCGAGGCAGGGGGCAGTTATGGCTACACCTTC.

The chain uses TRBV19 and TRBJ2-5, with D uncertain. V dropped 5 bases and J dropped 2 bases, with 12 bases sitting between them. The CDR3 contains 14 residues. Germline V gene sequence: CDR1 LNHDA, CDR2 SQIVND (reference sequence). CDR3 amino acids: CASSQQGPQETQYF. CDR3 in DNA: TGTGCCAGTAGTCAACAAGGACCACAAGAGACCCAGTACTTC.

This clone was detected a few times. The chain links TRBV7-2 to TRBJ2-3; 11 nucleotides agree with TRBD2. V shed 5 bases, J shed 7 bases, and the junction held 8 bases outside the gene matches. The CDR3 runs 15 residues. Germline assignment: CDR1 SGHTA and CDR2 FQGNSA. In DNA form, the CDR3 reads TGTGCCAGCAGCCCGTTAGCGGGGGGGACGTATACGCAGTATTTT. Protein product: CASSPLAGGTYTQYF. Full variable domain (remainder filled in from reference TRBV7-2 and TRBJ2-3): GAGVSQSPSNKVTEKGKDVELRCDPISGHTALYWYRQSLGQGLEFLIYFQGNSAPDKSGLPSDRFSAERTGGSVSTLTIQRTQQEDSAVYLCASSPLAGGTYTQYFGPGTRLTVL.

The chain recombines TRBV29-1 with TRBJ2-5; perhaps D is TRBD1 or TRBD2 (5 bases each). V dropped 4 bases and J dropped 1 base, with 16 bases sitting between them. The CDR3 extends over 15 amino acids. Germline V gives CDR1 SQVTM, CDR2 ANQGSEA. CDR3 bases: TGCAGCGTTGCTACGGTGGGACGGACCCAAGAGACCCAGTACTTC. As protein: CSVATVGRTQETQYF.

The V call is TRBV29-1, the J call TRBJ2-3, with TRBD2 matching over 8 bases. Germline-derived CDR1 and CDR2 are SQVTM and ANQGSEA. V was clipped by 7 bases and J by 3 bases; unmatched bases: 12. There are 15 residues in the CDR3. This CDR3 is CSANPPAGGTDTQYF. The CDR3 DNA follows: TGCAGCGCCAATCCCCCTGCGGGGGGAACAGATACGCAGTATTTT.

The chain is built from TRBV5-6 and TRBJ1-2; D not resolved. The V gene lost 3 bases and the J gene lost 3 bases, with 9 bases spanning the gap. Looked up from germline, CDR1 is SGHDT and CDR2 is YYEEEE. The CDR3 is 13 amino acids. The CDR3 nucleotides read TGTGCCAGCAGCTCCGGGGATCACTATGGCTACACCTTC. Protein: CASSSGDHYGYTF. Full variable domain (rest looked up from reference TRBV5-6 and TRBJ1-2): DAGVTQSPTHLIKTRGQQVTLRCSPKSGHDTVSWYQQALGQGPQFIFQYYEEEERQRGNFPDRFSGHQFPNYSSELNVNALLLGDSALYLCASSSGDHYGYTFGSGTRLTVV.

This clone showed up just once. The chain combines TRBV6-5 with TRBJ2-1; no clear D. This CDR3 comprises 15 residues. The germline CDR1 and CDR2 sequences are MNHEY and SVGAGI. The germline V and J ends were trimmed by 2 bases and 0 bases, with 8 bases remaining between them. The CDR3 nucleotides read TGTGCCAGCAGTTACGGCCGGAGCTCCTACAATGAGCAGTTCTTC. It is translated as CASSYGRSSYNEQFF.

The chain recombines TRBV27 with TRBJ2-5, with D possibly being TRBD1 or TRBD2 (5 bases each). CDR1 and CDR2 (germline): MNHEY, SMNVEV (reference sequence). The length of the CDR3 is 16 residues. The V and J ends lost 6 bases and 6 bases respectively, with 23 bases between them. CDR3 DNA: TGTGCCAGCAGCCCAGTTCCGGGGCAGGACATAAAGACCCAGTACTTC. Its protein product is CASSPVPGQDIKTQYF.

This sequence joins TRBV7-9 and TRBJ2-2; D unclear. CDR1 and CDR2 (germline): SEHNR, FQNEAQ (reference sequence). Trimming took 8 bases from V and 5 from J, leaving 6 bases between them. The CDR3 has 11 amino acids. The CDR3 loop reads CASERTGELFF. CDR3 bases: TGTGCCAGCGAACGGACCGGGGAGCTGTTTTTT.

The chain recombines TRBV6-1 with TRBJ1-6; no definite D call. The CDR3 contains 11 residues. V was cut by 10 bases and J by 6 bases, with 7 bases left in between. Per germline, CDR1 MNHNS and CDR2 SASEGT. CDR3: CATQINSPLHF. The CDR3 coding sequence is TGTGCCACCCAGATTAATTCACCCCTCCACTTT.

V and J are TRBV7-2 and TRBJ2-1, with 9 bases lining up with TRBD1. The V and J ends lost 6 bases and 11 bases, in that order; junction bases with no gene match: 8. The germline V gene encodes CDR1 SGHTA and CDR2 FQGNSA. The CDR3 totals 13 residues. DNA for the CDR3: TGTGCCAGCAGTAGGACAGGGGCGAACCAGCAGTTCTTC. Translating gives CASSRTGANQQFF.

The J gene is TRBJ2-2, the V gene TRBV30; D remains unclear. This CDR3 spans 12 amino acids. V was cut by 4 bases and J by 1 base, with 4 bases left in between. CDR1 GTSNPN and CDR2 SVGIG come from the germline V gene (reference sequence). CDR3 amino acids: CAWTENTGELFF. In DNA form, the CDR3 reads TGTGCCTGGACCGAGAACACCGGGGAGCTGTTTTTT.

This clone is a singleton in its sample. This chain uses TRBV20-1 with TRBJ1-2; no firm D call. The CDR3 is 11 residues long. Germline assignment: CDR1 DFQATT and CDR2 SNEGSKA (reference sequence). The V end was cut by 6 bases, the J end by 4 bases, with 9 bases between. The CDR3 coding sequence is TGCAGTGCCTCCGGACTCTATGGCTACACCTTC. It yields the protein CSASGLYGYTF.

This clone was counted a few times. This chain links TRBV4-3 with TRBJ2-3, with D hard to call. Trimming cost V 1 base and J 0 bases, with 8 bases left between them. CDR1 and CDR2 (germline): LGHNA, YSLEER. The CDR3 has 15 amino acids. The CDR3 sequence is CASSQGITSTDTQYF. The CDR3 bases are TGCGCCAGCAGCCAAGGGATCACTAGCACAGATACGCAGTATTTT.

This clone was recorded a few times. The CDR3 sequence: CAWSLQFQETQYF. The DNA of the CDR3 is TGTGCCTGGAGTTTGCAGTTCCAAGAGACCCAGTACTTC. This sequence joins TRBV30 and TRBJ2-5; D is unresolved. The CDR3 loop spans 13 amino acids. Germline lookup yields CDR1 GTSNPN and CDR2 SVGIG (reference sequence). Trimming left V 2 bases short and J 1 base short, with 8 bases between.

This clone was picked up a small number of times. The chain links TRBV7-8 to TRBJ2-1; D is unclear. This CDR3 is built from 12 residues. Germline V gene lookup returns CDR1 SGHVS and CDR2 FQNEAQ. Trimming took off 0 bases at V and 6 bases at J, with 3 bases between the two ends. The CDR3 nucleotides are TGTGCCAGCAGCTTAGCTCCCAATGAGCAGTTCTTC. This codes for CASSLAPNEQFF.

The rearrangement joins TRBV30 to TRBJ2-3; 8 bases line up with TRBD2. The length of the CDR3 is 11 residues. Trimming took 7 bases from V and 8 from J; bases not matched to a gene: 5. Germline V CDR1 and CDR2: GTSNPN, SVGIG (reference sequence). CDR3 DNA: TGTGCCTCGGGGGGGCCAGGTACGCAGTATTTT. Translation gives CASGGPGTQYF. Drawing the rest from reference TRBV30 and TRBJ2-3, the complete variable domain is SQTIHQWPATLVQPVGSPLSLECTVEGTSNPNLYWYRQAAGRGLQLLFYSVGIGQISSEVPQNLSASRPQDRQFILSSKKLLLSDSGFYLCASGGPGTQYFGPGTRLTVL.

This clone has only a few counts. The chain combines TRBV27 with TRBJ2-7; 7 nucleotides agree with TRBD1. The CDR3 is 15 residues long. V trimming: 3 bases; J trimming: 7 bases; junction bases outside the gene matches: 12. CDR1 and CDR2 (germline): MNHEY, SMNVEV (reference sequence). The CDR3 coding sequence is TGTGCCAGCAGTTTGGACAGGCAGGTTACGGGTGAGCAGTACTTC. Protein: CASSLDRQVTGEQYF.

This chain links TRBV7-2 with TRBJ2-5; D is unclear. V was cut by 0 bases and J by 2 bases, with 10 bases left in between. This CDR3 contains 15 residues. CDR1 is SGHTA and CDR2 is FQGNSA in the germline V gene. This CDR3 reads CASSLAGWGQETQYF. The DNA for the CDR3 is TGTGCCAGCAGCTTAGCAGGTTGGGGACAAGAGACCCAGTACTTC.

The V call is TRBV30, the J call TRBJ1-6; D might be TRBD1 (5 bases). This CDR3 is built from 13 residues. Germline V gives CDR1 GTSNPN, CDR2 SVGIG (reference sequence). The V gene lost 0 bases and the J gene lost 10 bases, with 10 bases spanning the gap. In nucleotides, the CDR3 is TGTGCCTGGAGTGTCGGGGGGGAATCACCCCTCCACTTT. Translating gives CAWSVGGESPLHF.

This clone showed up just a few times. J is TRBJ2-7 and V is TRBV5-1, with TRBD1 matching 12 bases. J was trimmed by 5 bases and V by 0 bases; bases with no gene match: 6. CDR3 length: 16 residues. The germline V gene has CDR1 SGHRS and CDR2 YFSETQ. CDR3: CASSLDAGTGGHEQYF. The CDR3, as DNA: TGCGCCAGCAGCTTGGATGCCGGGACAGGGGGCCACGAGCAGTACTTC.

CDR3 residues: CASGFGYGYTF. The CDR3 coding sequence is TGTGCCTCAGGCTTCGGCTATGGCTACACCTTC. This chain uses TRBV11-3 with TRBJ1-2; D gene unclear. Germline values: CDR1 SGHNT, CDR2 YENEEA. The V end was cut by 11 bases, the J end by 4 bases, with 11 bases between. The CDR3 sequence is 11 residues long.

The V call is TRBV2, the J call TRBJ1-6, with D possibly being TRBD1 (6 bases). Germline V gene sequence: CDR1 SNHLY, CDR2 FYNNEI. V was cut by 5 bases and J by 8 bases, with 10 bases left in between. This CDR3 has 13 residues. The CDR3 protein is CASSNYRDSPLHF. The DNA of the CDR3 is TGTGCCAGCAGTAATTACAGGGATTCACCCCTCCACTTT.

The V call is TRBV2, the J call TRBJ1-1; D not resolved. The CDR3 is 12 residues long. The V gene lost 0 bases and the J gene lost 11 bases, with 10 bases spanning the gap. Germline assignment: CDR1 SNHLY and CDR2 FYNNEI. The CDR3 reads CASSEASIVAFF. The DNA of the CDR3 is TGTGCCAGCAGTGAAGCGTCTATTGTGGCTTTCTTT.

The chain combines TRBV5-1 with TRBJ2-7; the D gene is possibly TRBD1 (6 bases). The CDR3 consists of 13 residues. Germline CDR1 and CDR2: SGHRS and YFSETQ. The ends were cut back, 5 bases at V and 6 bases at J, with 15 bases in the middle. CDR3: CASSEQGVAEQYF. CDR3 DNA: TGCGCCAGCAGTGAACAGGGTGTTGCCGAGCAGTACTTC.

The chain's CDR3 is CSVAGLGEYGYTF. As DNA, the CDR3 is TGCAGCGTTGCGGGGTTGGGGGAGTATGGCTACACCTTC. The chain combines TRBV29-1 with TRBJ1-2; D is perhaps TRBD1 (5 bases). This CDR3 comprises 13 residues. Trimming removed 4 bases at V and 5 bases at J, with 14 bases between. Germline V gives CDR1 SQVTM, CDR2 ANQGSEA. The full variable domain, rest sourced from reference TRBV29-1 and TRBJ1-2, is SAVISQKPSRDICQRGTSLTIQCQVDSQVTMMFWYRQQPGQSLTLIATANQGSEATYESGFVIDKFPISRPNLTFSTLTVSNMSPEDSSIYLCSVAGLGEYGYTFGSGTRLTVV.

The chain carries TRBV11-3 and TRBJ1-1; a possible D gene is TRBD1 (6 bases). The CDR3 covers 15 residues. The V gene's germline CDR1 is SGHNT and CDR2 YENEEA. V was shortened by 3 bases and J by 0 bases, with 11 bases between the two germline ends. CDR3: CASSFTQGVNTEAFF. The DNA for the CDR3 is TGTGCCAGCAGCTTTACACAGGGAGTGAACACTGAAGCTTTCTTT.

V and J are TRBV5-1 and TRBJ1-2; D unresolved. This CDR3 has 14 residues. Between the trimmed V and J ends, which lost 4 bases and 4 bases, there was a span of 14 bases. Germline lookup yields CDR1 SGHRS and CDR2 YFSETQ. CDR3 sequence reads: CASSLGEGSYGYTF. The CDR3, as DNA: TGCGCCAGCAGCCTCGGCGAGGGTAGCTATGGCTACACCTTC. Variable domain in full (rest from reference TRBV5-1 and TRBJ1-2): KAGVTQTPRYLIKTRGQQVTLSCSPISGHRSVSWYQQTPGQGLQFLFEYFSETQRNKGNFPGRFSGRQFSNSRSEMNVSTLELGDSALYLCASSLGEGSYGYTFGSGTRLTVV.

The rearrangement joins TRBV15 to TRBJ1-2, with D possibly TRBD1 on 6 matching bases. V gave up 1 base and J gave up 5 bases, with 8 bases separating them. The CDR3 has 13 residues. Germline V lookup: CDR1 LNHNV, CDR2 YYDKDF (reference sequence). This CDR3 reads CATSRAGAYGYTF. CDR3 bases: TGTGCCACCAGCAGAGCGGGGGCGTATGGCTACACCTTC.

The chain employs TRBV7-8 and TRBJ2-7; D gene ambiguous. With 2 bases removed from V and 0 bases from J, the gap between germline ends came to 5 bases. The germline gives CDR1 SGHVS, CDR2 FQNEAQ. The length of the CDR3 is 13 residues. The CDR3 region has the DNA TGTGCCAGCAGCTTACGGATCTCCTACGAGCAGTACTTC. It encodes CASSLRISYEQYF.